A selection of T cell receptor beta chains follows, all from one sample in a study of blood T cells in healthy people across ages. TCRdb fed the 5' RACE reads into MiXCR, producing one record per CDR3 protein. The sample lists some 780,000 distinct CDR3 sequences, about 56% occurring once. The material sequenced was blood. Every receptor here comes from a man aged 35 to 55 in good health. Both conserved end residues are part of each CDR3. The order of the fields is clone size, V gene, D gene, J gene, CDR3 DNA, CDR3 protein. The D gene is left open where the match is weak. Only some rows state a clone size, as once, few, many or a class for expanded clones.

abundance: once; v_gene: TRBV11-1; d_gene: TRBD1; j_gene: TRBJ2-7; CDR3nt: TGTGCCAGCAGCGGACAAAGGGACAGCTACTACGAGCAGTACTTC; CDR3aa: CASSGQRDSYYEQYF
abundance: NA; v_gene: TRBV2; d_gene: TRBD1; j_gene: TRBJ1-2; CDR3nt: TGTGCCAGCAGGGCCCGGACAGGGGAGGGCTACACCTTC; CDR3aa: CASRARTGEGYTF
abundance: NA; v_gene: TRBV6-4; d_gene: NA; j_gene: TRBJ2-2; CDR3nt: TGTGCCAGCAGCATAACAGGGAGAGGGGCCGGGGAGCTGTTTTTT; CDR3aa: CASSITGRGAGELFF
abundance: NA; v_gene: TRBV6-2/TRBV6-3; d_gene: NA; j_gene: TRBJ2-3; CDR3nt: TGTGCCAGCAGTTACCAGGGCCTAAGCACAGATACGCAGTATTTT; CDR3aa: CASSYQGLSTDTQYF
abundance: NA; v_gene: TRBV4-1; d_gene: NA; j_gene: TRBJ2-3; CDR3nt: TGCGCCAGCAGCCAAGACGGGGGCCCCACAGATACGCAGTATTTT; CDR3aa: CASSQDGGPTDTQYF
abundance: NA; v_gene: TRBV6-1; d_gene: TRBD1; j_gene: TRBJ2-5; CDR3nt: TGTGCCAGCAGTCCCCTGGGACAGGGGACAAAGACCCAGTACTTC; CDR3aa: CASSPLGQGTKTQYF
abundance: NA; v_gene: TRBV4-1; d_gene: TRBD2; j_gene: TRBJ2-5; CDR3nt: TGCGCCAGCAGCCTGATAGCGGGGGGGAAAGAGACCCAGTACTTC; CDR3aa: CASSLIAGGKETQYF
abundance: NA; v_gene: TRBV6-2/TRBV6-3; d_gene: TRBD2; j_gene: TRBJ2-7; CDR3nt: TGTGCCTCCCTGCCTAGCGGGAGGGCCTACGAGCAGTACTTC; CDR3aa: CASLPSGRAYEQYF
abundance: many; v_gene: TRBV4-3; d_gene: NA; j_gene: TRBJ2-5; CDR3nt: TGCGCCAGCAGCCAAGTCTATCCAGGGTCAAATGAGCAGTACTTC; CDR3aa: CASSQVYPGSNEQYF
abundance: NA; v_gene: TRBV12-5; d_gene: TRBD1; j_gene: TRBJ1-5; CDR3nt: TGTGCTAGTGGTTCGACAGGGGGATGGCAGCCCCAGCATTTT; CDR3aa: CASGSTGGWQPQHF
abundance: NA; v_gene: TRBV13; d_gene: NA; j_gene: TRBJ1-2; CDR3nt: TGTGCCAGCAGCTCTTCGGACATGTCCGATGGCTACACCTTC; CDR3aa: CASSSSDMSDGYTF
abundance: NA; v_gene: TRBV13; d_gene: TRBD1; j_gene: TRBJ1-1; CDR3nt: TGTGCCAGCGGGGGACAGGGCCTCGAAGCTTTCTTT; CDR3aa: CASGGQGLEAFF
abundance: NA; v_gene: TRBV20-1; d_gene: NA; j_gene: TRBJ1-1; CDR3nt: TGCAGTGCAAAGGGTGGGGGGCTTGAAGCTTTCTTT; CDR3aa: CSAKGGGLEAFF
abundance: few; v_gene: TRBV15; d_gene: NA; j_gene: TRBJ1-6; CDR3nt: TGTGCCACCAGCAGAGCAGCCAGTAGGGACTCACCCCTCCACTTT; CDR3aa: CATSRAASRDSPLHF
abundance: NA; v_gene: TRBV6-6; d_gene: NA; j_gene: TRBJ1-2; CDR3nt: TGTGCCAGCAGTAGACAGGACCCTAACTATGGCTACACCTTC; CDR3aa: CASSRQDPNYGYTF
abundance: NA; v_gene: TRBV7-9; d_gene: NA; j_gene: TRBJ2-1; CDR3nt: TGTGCCAGCAGCTTAAGCGGTGGCGGGGAACGCTACAATGAGCAGTTCTTC; CDR3aa: CASSLSGGGERYNEQFF
abundance: NA; v_gene: TRBV24-1; d_gene: TRBD2; j_gene: TRBJ2-3; CDR3nt: TGTGCCACCGGTGCTAGCGGCGGGCCGGGTACGCAGTATTTT; CDR3aa: CATGASGGPGTQYF
abundance: NA; v_gene: TRBV3-1; d_gene: NA; j_gene: TRBJ2-4; CDR3nt: TGTGCCAGCAGCCGGCCGAGGGAGTCAGAGCAGTACTTC; CDR3aa: CASSRPRESEQYF
abundance: NA; v_gene: TRBV12-3/TRBV12-4; d_gene: NA; j_gene: TRBJ1-3; CDR3nt: TGTGCCAGCAGTTATTCCTCGACTGTTGGTGGAAACACCATATATTTT; CDR3aa: CASSYSSTVGGNTIYF
abundance: few; v_gene: TRBV27; d_gene: TRBD1; j_gene: TRBJ1-6; CDR3nt: TGTGCCAGCAGTTTAGACAGGGGCACACCCCTCCACTTT; CDR3aa: CASSLDRGTPLHF
abundance: NA; v_gene: TRBV7-2; d_gene: NA; j_gene: TRBJ1-4; CDR3nt: TGTGCCAGCAGAGAGAGAGCAACTAATGAAAAACTGTTTTTT; CDR3aa: CASRERATNEKLFF
abundance: few; v_gene: TRBV29-1; d_gene: TRBD1; j_gene: TRBJ1-2; CDR3nt: TGCAGCGTTGAAGACCTACAGGGGGAGAATGGCTACACCTTC; CDR3aa: CSVEDLQGENGYTF
abundance: NA; v_gene: TRBV4-3; d_gene: NA; j_gene: TRBJ1-2; CDR3nt: TGCGCCAGCAGCCAGAATACAGGCAACTATGGCTACACCTTC; CDR3aa: CASSQNTGNYGYTF
abundance: few; v_gene: TRBV6-5; d_gene: TRBD2; j_gene: TRBJ2-5; CDR3nt: TGTGCCAGCAGGAGAACTAGCGGGAGGCTCCAAGAGACCCAGTACTTC; CDR3aa: CASRRTSGRLQETQYF
abundance: NA; v_gene: TRBV7-2; d_gene: NA; j_gene: TRBJ2-1; CDR3nt: TGTGCCACCAGCTTAGGTGGGGGCTCCTACAATGAGCAGTTCTTC; CDR3aa: CATSLGGGSYNEQFF
abundance: NA; v_gene: TRBV27; d_gene: NA; j_gene: TRBJ1-1; CDR3nt: TGTGCCAGCAGTTTATGGTCAGGGGATGAAGCTTTCTTT; CDR3aa: CASSLWSGDEAFF
abundance: NA; v_gene: TRBV9; d_gene: TRBD2; j_gene: TRBJ2-3; CDR3nt: TGTGCCAGCAGCGTTAGCGGGGGGGCCGCAGATACGCAGTATTTT; CDR3aa: CASSVSGGAADTQYF
abundance: NA; v_gene: TRBV12-3/TRBV12-4; d_gene: NA; j_gene: TRBJ2-3; CDR3nt: TGTGCCAGCGATGAAGGGCAGGGAGGCACAGATACGCAGTATTTT; CDR3aa: CASDEGQGGTDTQYF
abundance: NA; v_gene: TRBV7-8; d_gene: TRBD1; j_gene: TRBJ1-5; CDR3nt: TGTGCCAGCAGCTTAAGTCAGACAGGGGTCGGCAATCAGCCCCAGCATTTT; CDR3aa: CASSLSQTGVGNQPQHF
abundance: NA; v_gene: TRBV29-1; d_gene: NA; j_gene: TRBJ1-6; CDR3nt: TGCAGTGCCGGGACTGAGAATTCACCCCTCCACTTT; CDR3aa: CSAGTENSPLHF
abundance: NA; v_gene: TRBV4-1; d_gene: TRBD2; j_gene: TRBJ2-5; CDR3nt: TGCGCCAGCAGCCAAGATTCGAGCGGGGGCAAAGAGACCCAGTACTTC; CDR3aa: CASSQDSSGGKETQYF
abundance: NA; v_gene: TRBV10-3; d_gene: TRBD2; j_gene: TRBJ2-7; CDR3nt: TGTGCCATCATGCCGGGACTAGCGCCTAGCTCCTACGAGCAGTACTTC; CDR3aa: CAIMPGLAPSSYEQYF
abundance: NA; v_gene: TRBV7-9; d_gene: NA; j_gene: TRBJ2-7; CDR3nt: TGTGCCAGCAGCTTAGAATTCGGTCGGGGAGTGGACGAGCAGTACTTC; CDR3aa: CASSLEFGRGVDEQYF
abundance: NA; v_gene: TRBV7-3; d_gene: TRBD2; j_gene: TRBJ2-3; CDR3nt: TGTGCCAGCAGCTCCGGACTAGCGGGGAGCGCAGATACGCAGTATTTT; CDR3aa: CASSSGLAGSADTQYF
abundance: few; v_gene: TRBV7-6; d_gene: TRBD2; j_gene: TRBJ2-3; CDR3nt: TGTGCCAGCAGCTCAAGCGGACTGGCGGGAGGATTAGATACGCAGTATTTT; CDR3aa: CASSSSGLAGGLDTQYF
abundance: NA; v_gene: TRBV20-1; d_gene: TRBD2; j_gene: TRBJ2-3; CDR3nt: TGCAGTGGGACTAGCGGGGCGTCAGATACGCAGTATTTT; CDR3aa: CSGTSGASDTQYF
abundance: few; v_gene: TRBV29-1; d_gene: NA; j_gene: TRBJ2-6; CDR3nt: TGCAGCGTTGCCATGGACTCTGGGGCCAACGTCCTGACTTTC; CDR3aa: CSVAMDSGANVLTF
abundance: NA; v_gene: TRBV20-1; d_gene: NA; j_gene: TRBJ1-5; CDR3nt: TGCAGTGCTGGTACGGGGGATACGAGCAATCAGCCCCAGCATTTT; CDR3aa: CSAGTGDTSNQPQHF
abundance: NA; v_gene: TRBV29-1; d_gene: TRBD2; j_gene: TRBJ2-5; CDR3nt: TGCAGCGTTGAAAGGCAGGGAGGGTTTCGGGAGACCCAGTACTTC; CDR3aa: CSVERQGGFRETQYF
abundance: once; v_gene: TRBV3-1; d_gene: TRBD1; j_gene: TRBJ1-2; CDR3nt: TGTGCCAGCAGCCAAACAACAGGGGTTCATGGCTACACCTTC; CDR3aa: CASSQTTGVHGYTF
abundance: NA; v_gene: TRBV7-2; d_gene: NA; j_gene: TRBJ2-3; CDR3nt: TGTGCCAGCAGCTTAGTGCTGGGAGGCGGCGCAGATACGCAGTATTTT; CDR3aa: CASSLVLGGGADTQYF
abundance: few; v_gene: TRBV6-6; d_gene: NA; j_gene: TRBJ2-2; CDR3nt: TGTGCCAGCACACCACCAACCGGCACGAACACCGGGGAGCTGTTTTTT; CDR3aa: CASTPPTGTNTGELFF
abundance: few; v_gene: TRBV11-2; d_gene: TRBD1; j_gene: TRBJ2-5; CDR3nt: TGTGCCAGCAGCCTCAATACAGGGGTAGAGACCCAGTACTTC; CDR3aa: CASSLNTGVETQYF
abundance: NA; v_gene: TRBV6-5; d_gene: NA; j_gene: TRBJ1-4; CDR3nt: TGTGCCAGCAGTTACTCGAGGTCAGGGCGGGAAAAACTGTTTTTT; CDR3aa: CASSYSRSGREKLFF
abundance: NA; v_gene: TRBV4-3; d_gene: NA; j_gene: TRBJ1-2; CDR3nt: TGCGCCAGCAGCCAAGAGGTGGGGGGAGGTGGCTACACCTTC; CDR3aa: CASSQEVGGGGYTF
abundance: NA; v_gene: TRBV2; d_gene: NA; j_gene: TRBJ2-3; CDR3nt: TGTGCCAGCAGTGAAGCGCGTGTCCTCACAGATACGCAGTATTTT; CDR3aa: CASSEARVLTDTQYF
abundance: NA; v_gene: TRBV27; d_gene: TRBD2; j_gene: TRBJ2-1; CDR3nt: TGTGCCAGCAGTCCCCCCCCGGCTAGCGGGCGATCGTACGGTTACAATGAGCAGTTCTTC; CDR3aa: CASSPPPASGRSYGYNEQFF
abundance: many; v_gene: TRBV7-2; d_gene: TRBD2; j_gene: TRBJ2-3; CDR3nt: TGTGCCAGCAGCTTAGATGGGACTAGCGGGGGGGATACGCAGTATTTT; CDR3aa: CASSLDGTSGGDTQYF
abundance: NA; v_gene: TRBV20-1; d_gene: TRBD2; j_gene: TRBJ2-1; CDR3nt: TGCAGTGCTAGGAATCTAGCGGGGGAGCATTACAATGAGCAGTTCTTC; CDR3aa: CSARNLAGEHYNEQFF
abundance: NA; v_gene: TRBV2; d_gene: NA; j_gene: TRBJ1-6; CDR3nt: TGTGCCAGCAGTACTAACGGGGTATCGGATTCACCCCTCCACTTT; CDR3aa: CASSTNGVSDSPLHF
abundance: NA; v_gene: TRBV4-3; d_gene: TRBD1; j_gene: TRBJ1-1; CDR3nt: TGCGCCAGCAGCCAAGATTCTTGGACAGGGGTGAACACTGAAGCTTTCTTT; CDR3aa: CASSQDSWTGVNTEAFF